These 13 T cell receptor beta chains were sequenced from one sample in a study of blood T cell repertoires in COVID-19. Only in-frame clones appear in the TCRdb table, and some are missing; sequencing was by immunoSEQ multiplex PCR. The data show around 95,000 clones, about 90% seen once. The source material was peripheral blood. The receptors stem from a human donor in a cohort sampled during active COVID-19.

This chain connects TRBV7-3 to TRBJ2-3; possible D gene TRBD1, 5 bases. This CDR3 spans 16 amino acids. Germline-derived CDR1 and CDR2 are SGHTA and FQGTGA. The ends were cut back, 1 base at V and 4 bases at J, with 15 bases in the middle. DNA of the CDR3: TGTGCCAGCAGCTTAAACTCCGCTGGGGCTTCAGATACGCAGTATTTT. Encoded protein: CASSLNSAGASDTQYF.

The chain links TRBV3-1 (or the pseudogene TRBV3-2) to TRBJ1-5; D gene unclear. This CDR3 region has 13 residues. The V and J ends lost 1 base and 5 bases respectively, with 6 bases between them. CDR1 and CDR2 (germline): LGHDT, YNNKEL (reference sequence). CDR3: CASSQVGDQPQHF. As DNA, the CDR3 is TGTGCCAGCAGCCAAGTCGGAGATCAGCCCCAGCATTTT.

This rearrangement joins TRBV15 to TRBJ2-7; no clear D gene. The V gene's germline CDR1 is LNHNV and CDR2 YYDKDF (reference sequence). Trimming shortened V by 0 bases and J by 0 bases, and 9 bases separated the two germline ends. This CDR3 contains 15 residues. This chain's CDR3 is CATSRDLAASYEQYF. Here the CDR3 DNA reads TGTGCCACCAGCAGAGATCTGGCGGCCTCCTACGAGCAGTACTTC.

The chain uses TRBV7-3 and TRBJ2-1; TRBD2 matches 7 bases. V shed 4 bases, J shed 10 bases, and the junction held 7 bases outside the gene matches. This CDR3 is 13 amino acids long. Germline V gene sequence: CDR1 SGHTA, CDR2 FQGTGA. The CDR3 protein is CASSYTTSSEQFF. Written as DNA, the CDR3 is TGTGCCAGCAGCTATACGACTAGCTCGGAGCAGTTCTTC. Full variable domain (outside the CDR3, taken from reference TRBV7-3 and TRBJ2-1): GAGVSQTPSNKVTEKGKYVELRCDPISGHTALYWYRQSLGQGPEFLIYFQGTGAADDSGLPNDRFFAVRPEGSVSTLKIQRTERGDSAVYLCASSYTTSSEQFFGPGTRLTVL.

The rearrangement uses TRBV13 and TRBJ2-7; 13 bases fit TRBD2. Trimming at V came to 5 bases and at J to 7 bases, leaving 11 bases not matched to a gene. The germline gives CDR1 PRHDT, CDR2 FYEKMQ (reference sequence). This CDR3 spans 16 amino acids. In nucleotides, the CDR3 is TGTGCCAGCAGCCTGGGACTAGCGGGGATCTTCGGGGAGCAGTACTTC. Translation gives CASSLGLAGIFGEQYF.

The rearrangement uses TRBV7-2 and TRBJ2-7; D is unresolved. V lost 3 bases to trimming and J lost 6 bases, with 9 bases between them. Germline-derived CDR1 and CDR2 are SGHTA and FQGNSA. The CDR3 extends over 12 amino acids. DNA for the CDR3: TGTGCCAGCAGCTTCAACCAGCGCGAGCAGTACTTC. Translation gives CASSFNQREQYF.

The chain combines TRBV5-1 with TRBJ1-1; D might be TRBD1 (5 bases). CDR3 length: 15 residues. Germline CDR1 SGHRS, CDR2 YFSETQ. With 0 bases removed from V and 3 bases from J, the gap between germline ends came to 12 bases. Here the CDR3 reads CASSLELGPYTEAFF. CDR3 coding DNA: TGCGCCAGCAGCTTGGAGCTGGGGCCGTACACTGAAGCTTTCTTT.

The chain is built from TRBV3-1 (or the pseudogene TRBV3-2) and TRBJ2-2, with 12 bases aligning to TRBD2. The CDR3 loop spans 16 amino acids. With V trimmed by 4 bases and J by 2 bases, 2 bases remained unmatched. Germline values: CDR1 LGHDT, CDR2 YNNKEL (reference sequence). The DNA for the CDR3 is TGTGCCAGCAGCCGCGGACTAGCGGGAAACACCGGGGAGCTGTTTTTT. This encodes CASSRGLAGNTGELFF.

CDR3 sequence reads: CAISESFAGVNEKLFF. CDR3 in DNA: TGTGCCATCAGTGAGTCATTTGCGGGGGTCAATGAAAAACTGTTTTTT. The chain carries TRBV10-3 and TRBJ1-4; TRBD1 is a possible D gene (5 bases). The CDR3 runs 16 residues. Per germline, CDR1 ENHRY and CDR2 SYGVKD. With 0 bases removed from V and 5 bases from J, the gap between germline ends came to 13 bases.

The chain employs TRBV1 and TRBJ2-5; no check of the table's D call, TRBD2, against the DNA was made. TRBV1 is flagged as a pseudogene. The CDR3 sequence is 16 residues long. CDR3 nucleotide sequence: TGCACCAGCAGCCAAGATTCTGAACTAGCACGAGAGACCCAGTACTTC. Amino acid sequence: CTSSQDSELARETQYF.

This clone came up a few times. The rearrangement links TRBV25-1 to TRBJ2-1; perhaps TRBD2 as D (6 bases). Germline V CDR1 and CDR2: MGHDK, SYGVNS. Between the trimmed V and J ends, which lost 6 bases and 0 bases, there was a span of 21 bases. This CDR3 contains 18 residues. In DNA, the CDR3 is TGTGCCAGCAGAGGCTTGGGACTGACTTTGAGCTCCTACAATGAGCAGTTCTTC. This gives the protein CASRGLGLTLSSYNEQFF.

This sequence joins TRBV5-6 and TRBJ1-1; 9 nucleotides match TRBD1. V was pared by 3 bases and J by 0 bases, with 0 bases of the junction left unmatched. CDR1 and CDR2 (germline): SGHDT, YYEEEE. The CDR3 runs to 14 residues. The CDR3 reads CASSWTGVNTEAFF. CDR3 bases: TGTGCCAGCAGCTGGACAGGGGTGAACACTGAAGCTTTCTTT.

The chain couples TRBV6-5 to TRBJ1-1, with TRBD1 matching 8 bases. The V gene end was trimmed by 6 bases and the J gene end by 0 bases; junction bases not matched to a gene: 6. CDR3 size: 15 residues. CDR1 MNHEY and CDR2 SVGAGI come from the germline V gene. The CDR3 DNA reads TGTGCCAGCAGGGCCCGGACAGGGATGAACACTGAAGCTTTCTTT. This encodes CASRARTGMNTEAFF.